The 5 T cell receptor beta chains given below trace back to one sample, sequenced in a study of blood T cell repertoires in COVID-19 (dated by TCRdb to between 2020 and 2021). Libraries were prepared through the immunoSEQ multiplex PCR assay. TCRdb's version of the immuneACCESS table is confined to in-frame rearrangements and falls short of the full clone set. An unresolved V gene accounts for under half of the shortfall where checked; the remainder is of unknown origin. For this sample the table gives about 470,000 clones, of which approximately 90% were detected only once. Jointly, the top ten make up 0.65% to 0.9% of the sample. Sequencing input: PBMCs or T cells enriched from blood (not recorded which). These receptors were obtained from a woman aged 18-29 years who had recovered from COVID-19.

The V and J genes are TRBV19 and TRBJ1-5, with D unclear. Germline values: CDR1 LNHDA, CDR2 SQIVND (reference sequence). V lost 6 bases to trimming and J lost 6 bases, with 12 bases between them. This CDR3 region has 13 residues. CDR3 nucleotides: TGTGCCAGTAGGGCGGCAGAAAGTCAGCCCCAGCATTTT. Encoded protein: CASRAAESQPQHF.

This rearrangement joins TRBV6-2 or TRBV6-3 to TRBJ1-1; 8 nucleotides agree with TRBD1. V lost 2 bases and J lost 2; bases outside the gene matches: 7. The CDR3 spans 16 residues. Germline assignment: CDR1 MNHEY and CDR2 SVGEGT. CDR3 loop: CASSYLSDRGNTEAFF. The CDR3, as DNA: TGTGCCAGCAGTTACCTCTCCGACAGGGGAAACACTGAAGCTTTCTTT.

This chain links TRBV2 with TRBJ2-2; 8 positions match TRBD1. This CDR3 contains 14 residues. Germline loops: CDR1 SNHLY, CDR2 FYNNEI. V gave up 3 bases and J gave up 5 bases; unmatched junction bases: 2. The CDR3 spells CASSDRGRTGELFF. In DNA form, the CDR3 reads TGTGCCAGCAGTGACAGGGGGCGGACCGGGGAGCTGTTTTTT.

The V call is TRBV30, the J call TRBJ2-7; TRBD2 matches 7 bases. V lost 3 bases and J lost 4; bases outside the gene matches: 3. The germline gives CDR1 GTSNPN, CDR2 SVGIG (reference sequence). The CDR3 is 12 amino acids. CDR3 region: CAWSLAGYEQYF. The CDR3 DNA reads TGTGCCTGGAGCTTAGCGGGTTACGAGCAGTACTTC.

The rearrangement uses TRBV24-1 and TRBJ2-7; tentative D call: TRBD2 (6 bases). The CDR3 runs to 15 residues. Germline loops: CDR1 KGHDR, CDR2 SFDVKD. V was pared by 1 base and J by 3 bases, with 12 bases between. The chain's CDR3 is CATSDFIRGIYEQYF. Written as DNA, the CDR3 is TGTGCCACCAGTGATTTTATACGGGGGATCTACGAGCAGTACTTC.